In its sample, the clone carrying this T cell receptor beta chain was seen once. The data belong to a study of T cell changes during pregnancy in multiple sclerosis. The CDR3 length is 14 residues. Germline CDR1 and CDR2: LNHDA and SQIVND (reference sequence). V lost 5 bases to trimming and J lost 6 bases; unmatched junction nucleotides: 8. Some clones are missing from TCRdb's copy, which holds only in-frame ones; the method was immunoSEQ multiplex PCR. The sample yields some 49,000 clones, 92% seen once. V and J are TRBV19 and TRBJ2-3; TRBD2 matches at 7 bases. The sequence came from a female donor in good health, enrolled as a control in a pregnancy study. Here the sequenced sample was CD4+ T cells from peripheral blood mononuclear cells, taken in the second trimester of pregnancy. In DNA form, the CDR3 reads TGTGCCAGTAGTTTCGCGGGGGATGCGGATACGCAGTATTTT. Residues: CASSFAGDADTQYF.